The 32 T cell receptor beta chains presented below share a single source sample, sequenced in a study of Ad26.COV2.S vaccination and SARS-CoV-2 variants. The assay was immunoSEQ multiplex PCR, and TCRdb's table has in-frame clones only and misses some. Seen here are 510,000 or so clones, around 90% observed once, and the top ten hold 13%. The treatment was: about 20 received Ad26.COV2.S at low or high dose, single or two shots; five or six received placebo; per-sample allocation not given. Collection of samples fell on day 63 after the first vaccine or placebo injection. The source material was peripheral blood, sampled in a trial of Ad26.COV2.S vaccine versus placebo. These receptors were collected from a person between 18 and 60 years old who received the Ad26.COV2.S COVID-19 vaccine or a placebo.

This clone appeared once. The chain has TRBV25-1 and TRBJ2-3; 12 nucleotides agree with TRBD1. The V segment lost 4 bases and the J segment 4 bases; nucleotides outside the gene matches: 6. The CDR3 contains 16 residues. Germline CDR1 MGHDK, CDR2 SYGVNS. CDR3 loop: CASSVEGQGAPDTQYF. The CDR3 DNA follows: TGTGCCAGCAGTGTAGAGGGACAGGGGGCTCCAGATACGCAGTATTTT.

The gene calls are TRBV13 and TRBJ1-5; possibly TRBD1 for D (6 bases). The CDR3 is 13 amino acids. The germline V gene encodes CDR1 PRHDT and CDR2 FYEKMQ (reference sequence). V was trimmed by 1 base and J by 9 bases, leaving 10 bases between them. CDR3 nucleotides: TGTGCCAGCAGCTTAGCAGGGGTGGGGCCCCAGCATTTT. This sequence encodes CASSLAGVGPQHF. Variable domain in full (rest from reference TRBV13 and TRBJ1-5): AAGVIQSPRHLIKEKRETATLKCYPIPRHDTVYWYQQGPGQDPQFLISFYEKMQSDKGSIPDRFSAQQFSDYHSELNMSSLELGDSALYFCASSLAGVGPQHFGDGTRLSIL.

The chain recombines TRBV10-3 with TRBJ2-3; D may match TRBD1 or TRBD2 (5 bases each). V lost 2 bases and J 1 base, leaving 10 bases between the germline ends. The germline CDR1 and CDR2 sequences are ENHRY and SYGVKD. The CDR3 is 15 residues long. The CDR3 DNA is TGTGCCATCAGTGAGAGCCGGGGACGCACAGATACGCAGTATTTT. Protein: CAISESRGRTDTQYF.

The chain recombines TRBV5-4 with TRBJ2-6; D assignment may be TRBD1 or TRBD2 (5 bases each). The V gene lost 2 bases and the J gene lost 2 bases, with 17 bases spanning the gap. The CDR3 consists of 18 residues. CDR1 is SGHNT, CDR2 YYREEE, per germline (reference sequence). CDR3 bases: TGTGCCAGCAGCTTCGCCGGGACGGTGGGGGCTGGGGCCAACGTCCTGACTTTC. Translating gives CASSFAGTVGAGANVLTF.

The chain links TRBV28 to TRBJ1-2, with D possibly TRBD1 on 6 matching bases. This CDR3 spans 14 amino acids. V lost 1 base to trimming and J lost 8 bases, with 14 bases between them. Per the germline V gene, CDR1 is MDHEN and CDR2 is SYDVKM. The chain's CDR3 is CASSLSRVGGGYTF. CDR3 DNA sequence: TGTGCCAGCAGTTTATCCAGGGTGGGGGGCGGCTACACCTTC.

V is TRBV28 and J is TRBJ2-1; TRBD1 is a possible D gene (5 bases). The CDR3 is made up of 15 amino acids. The V gene's germline CDR1 is MDHEN and CDR2 SYDVKM. The V end was cut by 6 bases, the J end by 10 bases, with 22 bases between. The CDR3 nucleotides read TGTGCCAGCAGCCCTACGGACATAATCGGAAGAGAGCAGTTCTTC. Translated, it gives CASSPTDIIGREQFF.

This rearrangement joins TRBV6-1 to TRBJ1-1; D is unresolved. V shed 3 bases and J shed 0 bases, with 5 bases lying between them. The CDR3 is 13 residues long. Germline values: CDR1 MNHNS, CDR2 SASEGT. The CDR3 coding sequence is TGTGCCAGCAGTGACCAGATGAACACTGAAGCTTTCTTT. The encoded protein is CASSDQMNTEAFF.

V is TRBV10-3 and J is TRBJ2-7; TRBD2 matches 8 bases. From germline, CDR1 is ENHRY and CDR2 SYGVKD. Germline trimming cut 3 bases from V and 3 bases from J; bases unmatched to any gene: 10. The length of the CDR3 is 16 residues. As DNA, the CDR3 is TGTGCCATCAGTGATTTGTCCAGCGGGAGTTACTACGAGCAGTACTTC. Translated, it gives CAISDLSSGSYYEQYF.

The V and J genes are TRBV30 and TRBJ1-6, with 9 nucleotides matching TRBD1. The V segment lost 1 base and the J segment 6 bases; nucleotides outside the gene matches: 4. The CDR3 is made up of 15 amino acids. The germline gives CDR1 GTSNPN, CDR2 SVGIG (reference sequence). The CDR3 DNA is TGTGCCTGGAGTGCAATGACAGGGGGTAATTCACCCCTCCACTTT. Translated: CAWSAMTGGNSPLHF.

The chain employs TRBV4-2 and TRBJ2-6; no reliable D call. CDR1 and CDR2 (germline): LGHNA, YNFKEQ. The CDR3 length is 16 residues. V lost 0 bases and J lost 1, with 7 bases in between. The CDR3 sequence: CASSQDLGSGANVLTF. The CDR3 DNA reads as TGTGCCAGCAGCCAAGATCTTGGGTCTGGGGCCAACGTCCTGACTTTC.

The chain uses TRBV5-1 and TRBJ2-4, with D perhaps TRBD1 (5 bases). In germline, CDR1 is SGHRS, CDR2 YFSETQ. This CDR3 has 13 residues. V gave up 1 base and J gave up 6 bases, with 8 bases separating them. CDR3 residues: CASSLSGSNIQYF. The CDR3 region has the DNA TGCGCCAGCAGCTTGTCAGGGTCAAACATTCAGTACTTC.

V usage is TRBV19 and J usage is TRBJ2-6; TRBD1 might be the D (5 bases). The CDR3 sequence is 16 residues long. Germline V gene sequence: CDR1 LNHDA, CDR2 SQIVND (reference sequence). V dropped 6 bases and J dropped 3 bases, with 15 bases sitting between them. CDR3 region: CASSSTAGIGANVLTF. In DNA form, the CDR3 reads TGTGCCAGTAGCTCAACGGCAGGGATTGGGGCCAACGTCCTGACTTTC. Combining the CDR3 with reference TRBV19 and TRBJ2-6 gives the whole variable domain DGGITQSPKYLFRKEGQNVTLSCEQNLNHDAMYWYRQDPGQGLRLIYYSQIVNDFQKGDIAEGYSVSREKKESFPLTVTSAQKNPTAFYLCASSSTAGIGANVLTFGAGSRLTVL.

V and J are TRBV2 and TRBJ2-7, with TRBD2 matching over 10 bases. Per germline, CDR1 SNHLY and CDR2 FYNNEI. Losses at the gene ends were 6 bases for V and 0 bases for J; bases not matched to a gene: 11. The CDR3 consists of 17 residues. The CDR3 sequence is CASSQVAGGLPSYEQYF. CDR3 in DNA: TGTGCCAGCAGCCAGGTAGCGGGAGGCCTCCCCTCCTACGAGCAGTACTTC.

V and J are TRBV10-2 and TRBJ2-2; weak D call: TRBD2 (5 bases). Germline CDR1 and CDR2: WSHSY and SAAADI. The CDR3 consists of 17 residues. Deletions cut 6 bases from V and 6 bases from J, with 23 bases between. CDR3 residues: CASREGWSGAVAGELFF. Here the CDR3 DNA reads TGCGCCAGCAGAGAAGGTTGGAGCGGCGCGGTGGCCGGGGAGCTGTTTTTT.

The chain uses TRBV4-1 and TRBJ2-1; 7 bases align to TRBD2. Germline assignment: CDR1 MGHRA and CDR2 YSYEKL. CDR3 length equals 14 residues. J lost 5 bases, V lost 4 bases, and 5 bases had no gene match. The CDR3 reads CASSPRDYHNEQFF. CDR3 DNA sequence: TGCGCCAGCAGCCCGCGGGACTACCACAATGAGCAGTTCTTC.

The V call is TRBV4-1, the J call TRBJ2-7; 9 bases line up with TRBD2. The CDR3 consists of 18 residues. The germline CDR1 and CDR2 sequences are MGHRA and YSYEKL. J lost 0 bases, V lost 1 base, and 10 bases had no gene match. In nucleotides, the CDR3 is TGCGCCAGCAGCCAAGCTCCAGGGACTAGCCACATCTCCTACGAGCAGTACTTC. It codes for CASSQAPGTSHISYEQYF.

This chain connects TRBV18 to TRBJ2-2, with unresolved D. Looked up from germline, CDR1 is KGHSH and CDR2 is LQKENI. V lost 2 bases, J lost 4 bases, and 5 bases lay in between. CDR3 length: 13 residues. CDR3 sequence reads: CASSPYPTGELFF. As DNA, the CDR3 is TGTGCCAGCTCACCATATCCCACCGGGGAGCTGTTTTTT. Variable domain in full (rest from reference TRBV18 and TRBJ2-2): NAGVMQNPRHLVRRRGQEARLRCSPMKGHSHVYWYRQLPEEGLKFMVYLQKENIIDESGMPKERFSAEFPKEGPSILRIQQVVRGDSAAYFCASSPYPTGELFFGEGSRLTVL.

The gene calls are TRBV28 and TRBJ2-7; D assignment may be TRBD1 or TRBD2 (5 bases each). V gave up 7 bases and J gave up 2 bases, with 15 bases separating them. In germline, CDR1 is MDHEN, CDR2 SYDVKM. The length of the CDR3 is 14 residues. For the CDR3, the DNA is TGTGCCAGCAACTCTATGGGGGAAGCCTACGAGCAGTACTTC. Protein: CASNSMGEAYEQYF.

This clone was recorded once. The chain employs TRBV27 and TRBJ1-2, with D possibly being TRBD1 (6 bases). CDR1 is MNHEY and CDR2 is SMNVEV in the germline V gene (reference sequence). V was clipped by 3 bases and J by 8 bases, with 13 bases between them. This CDR3 has 13 residues. CDR3 in DNA: TGTGCCAGCAGTTTCTTACAGGGAGGGGGCTACACCTTC. Encoded protein: CASSFLQGGGYTF.

The chain combines TRBV12-5 with TRBJ1-3; D is possibly TRBD1 (6 bases). V gave up 0 bases and J gave up 0 bases, with 12 bases separating them. The CDR3 contains 17 residues. The germline gives CDR1 LGHNT, CDR2 FRNRAP. This CDR3 reads CASGLVLGDNSGNTIYF. Here the CDR3 DNA reads TGTGCTAGTGGTTTGGTACTTGGGGACAACTCTGGAAACACCATATATTTT.

The genes are TRBV3-1 (or the pseudogene TRBV3-2) and TRBJ2-7, with no clear D. Trimming shortened V by 1 base and J by 9 bases, and 13 bases separated the two germline ends. The CDR3 spans 13 residues. The germline V gene encodes CDR1 LGHDT and CDR2 YNNKEL (reference sequence). The CDR3 reads CASSQARHSVQYF. The CDR3 bases are TGTGCCAGCAGCCAAGCTCGGCATTCTGTGCAGTACTTC.

This clone has ten or more counts. V is TRBV27 and J is TRBJ1-1, with D perhaps matching TRBD1 (5 bases). The CDR3 is 12 amino acids. V was cut by 6 bases and J by 4 bases, with 9 bases left in between. Germline assignment: CDR1 MNHEY and CDR2 SMNVEV (reference sequence). CDR3 nucleotide sequence: TGTGCCAGCAGCCAAGGGGCCACTGAAGCTTTCTTT. Translated, it gives CASSQGATEAFF.

This clone is a singleton in its sample. The chain employs TRBV20-1 and TRBJ2-1; a possible D gene is TRBD1 (5 bases). Per germline, CDR1 DFQATT and CDR2 SNEGSKA (reference sequence). V shed 3 bases and J shed 8 bases, with 11 bases lying between them. CDR3 length equals 12 residues. DNA for the CDR3: TGCAGTGCTAGTCCCCAGGGTGATGAGCAGTTCTTC. As protein: CSASPQGDEQFF.

In DNA, the CDR3 is TGTGCCAGCAGTATAGGACCCTCTGGGGCCAACGTCCTGACTTTC. Protein: CASSIGPSGANVLTF. The gene calls are TRBV2 and TRBJ2-6; the D is unclear. Trimming removed 5 bases at V and 0 bases at J, with 8 bases between. The CDR3 covers 15 residues. Germline CDR1 reads SNHLY; CDR2 reads FYNNEI.

The rearrangement uses TRBV28 and TRBJ1-3, with D unresolved. V was shortened by 2 bases and J by 0 bases, with 20 bases between the two germline ends. From germline, CDR1 is MDHEN and CDR2 SYDVKM. The CDR3 has 19 amino acids. For the CDR3, the DNA is TGTGCCAGCAGTTTAACCTTCGTGGCAGGCCACAGCTCTGGAAACACCATATATTTT. Translating it yields CASSLTFVAGHSSGNTIYF.

This clone was seen just once. This rearrangement joins TRBV5-1 to TRBJ2-7, with 9 bases fitting TRBD2. CDR1 is SGHRS and CDR2 is YFSETQ in the germline V gene. V lost 4 bases, J lost 3 bases, and 8 bases stayed unmatched. The CDR3 spans 15 residues. The CDR3, as DNA: TGCGCCAGCAGCAGAGCTAGCGGGGACTTCTACGAGCAGTACTTC. Encoded protein: CASSRASGDFYEQYF.

This CDR3 is CAWSSKVAQFF. The CDR3 DNA reads TGTGCCTGGAGTTCGAAAGTAGCGCAGTTCTTC. V is TRBV30 and J is TRBJ2-1; D remains ambiguous. Germline V gives CDR1 GTSNPN, CDR2 SVGIG (reference sequence). There are 11 residues in the CDR3. V was cut by 2 bases and J by 12 bases, with 11 bases left in between.

CDR3 protein: CASSFSEGLLVEQFF. The CDR3 coding sequence is TGTGCCAGCAGTTTTTCGGAGGGCCTTCTGGTTGAGCAGTTCTTC. J is TRBJ2-1 and V is TRBV28; weak D call: TRBD2 (6 bases). V was pared by 3 bases and J by 9 bases, with 18 bases between. CDR1 is MDHEN, CDR2 SYDVKM, per germline. The CDR3 has 15 residues.

The CDR3 sequence is CATSGGAGERGPPYEQYF. The CDR3 coding sequence is TGTGCCACCAGTGGAGGGGCAGGGGAGCGGGGACCCCCCTACGAGCAGTACTTC. The chain recombines TRBV24-1 with TRBJ2-7; the D gene is possibly TRBD2 (7 bases). The CDR3 covers 18 residues. V was shortened by 5 bases and J by 2 bases, with 24 bases between the two germline ends. Germline CDR1 reads KGHDR; CDR2 reads SFDVKD.

This sequence joins TRBV5-4 and TRBJ2-6; D is perhaps TRBD2 (5 bases). Germline CDR1 and CDR2: SGHNT and YYREEE (reference sequence). This CDR3 spans 14 amino acids. V gave up 4 bases and J gave up 1 base, with 6 bases separating them. The CDR3: CASSRESGANVLTF. CDR3 DNA sequence: TGTGCCAGCAGCAGGGAGTCTGGGGCCAACGTCCTGACTTTC.

The chain has TRBV7-8 and TRBJ1-1, with no clear D. Trimming took off 5 bases at V and 4 bases at J, with 11 bases between the two ends. The germline V gene has CDR1 SGHVS and CDR2 FQNEAQ. This CDR3 comprises 13 residues. The CDR3 nucleotides are TGTGCCAGCAGCGTTGTGGCCCCCACTGAAGCTTTCTTT. This gives the protein CASSVVAPTEAFF.

In its sample, this clone was seen a few times. The chain couples TRBV9 to TRBJ2-3; TRBD2 matches 8 bases. The V gene's germline CDR1 is SGDLS and CDR2 YYNGEE. CDR3 length equals 15 residues. Trimming cost V 3 bases and J 2 bases; bases outside gene matches: 5. The CDR3 sequence is CASSATSGYTDTQYF. CDR3 bases: TGTGCCAGCAGCGCCACTAGCGGTTACACAGATACGCAGTATTTT.